Following are 19 T cell receptor beta chains from one sample sequenced in a study of blood T cell repertoires in COVID-19. The method was immunoSEQ multiplex PCR; TCRdb's version includes in-frame clones alone and lacks a portion of them. The sample has fewer than 250,000 clones, roughly nine tenths seen once. Sequencing used peripheral blood. These receptors were obtained from a man aged 40-49 years with acute or convalescent COVID-19.

This clone turned up a few times. This rearrangement joins TRBV2 to TRBJ1-1; maybe TRBD1 (5 bases). Germline CDR1 and CDR2: SNHLY and FYNNEI. CDR3 size: 16 residues. V was clipped by 2 bases and J by 4 bases, with 17 bases between them. The CDR3 DNA follows: TGTGCCAGCAGTGAAATAGCAGGGCCTTTAGGCACTGAAGCTTTCTTT. It encodes CASSEIAGPLGTEAFF.

The chain joins TRBV5-4 to TRBJ2-7, with 10 bases matching TRBD2. The germline V gene encodes CDR1 SGHNT and CDR2 YYREEE (reference sequence). The CDR3 runs to 15 residues. The J segment lost 3 bases and the V segment lost 4 bases, leaving 7 bases of the junction unmatched. CDR3 nucleotides: TGTGCCAGCAGCACCCTAGGACTAGCGGACTACGAGCAGTACTTC. Its protein is CASSTLGLADYEQYF.

This rearrangement joins TRBV29-1 to TRBJ2-1; D is ambiguous. This CDR3 comprises 14 residues. Germline loops: CDR1 SQVTM, CDR2 ANQGSEA. V gave up 3 bases and J gave up 2 bases, with 11 bases separating them. The CDR3: CSVDWRTTYNEQFF. The CDR3 DNA follows: TGCAGCGTTGATTGGAGAACCACCTACAATGAGCAGTTCTTC.

V and J are TRBV19 and TRBJ2-1; 8 bases line up with TRBD2. The CDR3 spans 14 residues. Germline CDR1 is LNHDA and CDR2 is SQIVND (reference sequence). V was clipped by 5 bases and J by 12 bases; unmatched bases: 12. The CDR3 spells CASSPGLVQWVQFF. CDR3 sequence (DNA): TGTGCCAGTAGTCCGGGACTAGTCCAATGGGTGCAGTTCTTC.

The count of this clone is one. V gene TRBV7-8 combines with J gene TRBJ1-1; TRBD1 aligns across 9 bases. The CDR3 has 14 residues. Germline trimming cut 3 bases from V and 7 bases from J; bases unmatched to any gene: 6. Germline V gene data show CDR1 as SGHVS and CDR2 as FQNEAQ. The CDR3 DNA reads as TGTGCCAGCAGCTTCCGGACAGGGGCATTTGAAGCTTTCTTT. The encoded protein is CASSFRTGAFEAFF.

This clone was picked up one time. The chain joins TRBV19 to TRBJ1-6; D is unresolved. The germline V gene encodes CDR1 LNHDA and CDR2 SQIVND (reference sequence). Deletions cut 3 bases from V and 7 bases from J, with 13 bases between. This CDR3 has 15 residues. The CDR3 sequence: CASSIAFLGNSPLHF. In nucleotides, the CDR3 is TGTGCCAGTAGTATTGCCTTCCTCGGGAATTCACCCCTCCACTTT.

J is TRBJ2-1 and V is TRBV12-3 or TRBV12-4; TRBD1 aligns across 8 bases. This CDR3 has 13 amino acids. J was trimmed by 8 bases and V by 6 bases; bases with no gene match: 6. Here the CDR3 reads CASRRQGLDEQFF. The CDR3 coding sequence is TGTGCCAGCAGGAGACAGGGGTTGGATGAGCAGTTCTTC.

The J gene is TRBJ1-2, the V gene TRBV11-2; D unclear. V lost 2 bases and J lost 2, with 12 bases in between. Germline lookup yields CDR1 SGHAT and CDR2 FQNNGV. The CDR3 is 15 amino acids. CDR3 DNA sequence: TGTGCCAGCAGCTTAAGGCGGCAGTCGAACTATGGCTACACCTTC. Protein sequence: CASSLRRQSNYGYTF.

Remarks on this clone: The DNA is left out, because the CDR3 cannot be placed on it with certainty; the CDR3 is given as TCRdb lists it. This chain uses TRBV19 with TRBJ2-1; no DNA check was done on the table's D call, TRBD2. The CDR3 is 13 amino acids in total, end residues counted. Germline V gene lookup returns CDR1 LNHDA and CDR2 SQIVND (reference sequence). CDR3: CASSTVAGGSRFF.

This chain connects TRBV5-1 to TRBJ2-2; a weak D match, TRBD1 (5 bases). The ends were cut back, 3 bases at V and 5 bases at J, with 17 bases in the middle. Per the germline V gene, CDR1 is SGHRS and CDR2 is YFSETQ. The CDR3 length is 16 residues. The CDR3 coding sequence is TGCGCCAGCAGCTCAGGGCACTCAGTGGGGACCGGGGAGCTGTTTTTT. The encoded protein is CASSSGHSVGTGELFF.

The V call is TRBV7-3, the J call TRBJ2-2; TRBD1 matches at 9 bases. The CDR3 contains 16 residues. Germline CDR1 SGHTA, CDR2 FQGTGA. The junction had 9 bases not matched to a gene; V was cut back by 3 bases and J by 7 bases. CDR3 protein: CASSFTGTGRDGELFF. Written as DNA, the CDR3 is TGTGCCAGCAGCTTTACCGGGACAGGGAGAGACGGGGAGCTGTTTTTT.

The rearrangement links TRBV5-3 to TRBJ1-3; 7 nucleotides match TRBD1. TRBV5-3 is an ORF; its function is uncertain. This CDR3 has 16 amino acids. The trim removed 0 bases at V and 4 bases at J, leaving 7 bases unmatched. The CDR3 DNA is TGTGCCAGAAGCTTGGCCCTGACAGGGCGAGGAAACACCATATATTTT. Amino acids: CARSLALTGRGNTIYF.

This chain uses TRBV27 with TRBJ1-4; 7 bases map to TRBD1. The trim removed 4 bases at V and 5 bases at J, leaving 7 bases unmatched. Germline V gene data show CDR1 as MNHEY and CDR2 as SMNVEV (reference sequence). The CDR3 length is 15 residues. The CDR3 region has the DNA TGTGCCAGCAGTTCCTGGACAGGACAAAATGAAAAACTGTTTTTT. Translated, it gives CASSSWTGQNEKLFF.

In this sample, this clone turned up once. For the CDR3, the DNA is TGTGCCAGCAGCTTTACGGGTGGAGACTATGGCTACACCTTC. This codes for CASSFTGGDYGYTF. The genes are TRBV12-1 and TRBJ1-2. TRBV12-1 has pseudogene status. CDR3 length: 14 residues.

V gene TRBV9 combines with J gene TRBJ2-5; 7 bases fit TRBD2. V gave up 6 bases and J gave up 2 bases; unmatched junction bases: 7. CDR3 size: 14 residues. CDR1 and CDR2 (germline): SGDLS, YYNGEE. DNA for the CDR3: TGTGCCAGCACCCTAGGCGGGGGACAAGAGACCCAGTACTTC. Residues: CASTLGGGQETQYF.

This clone was seen only a few times. This chain uses TRBV10-2 with TRBJ2-5, with a possible D match to TRBD2 (6 bases). The length of the CDR3 is 16 residues. The V gene's germline CDR1 is WSHSY and CDR2 SAAADI. V was cut by 4 bases and J by 5 bases, with 20 bases left in between. The DNA of the CDR3 is TGCGCCAGCAGTGCTTCGGGGAGGAATCCCCGGGAGACCCAGTACTTC. Translation gives CASSASGRNPRETQYF.

The V gene is TRBV6-1, the J gene TRBJ1-3, with a tentative D call TRBD1 (6 bases). Germline V gene data show CDR1 as MNHNS and CDR2 as SASEGT. CDR3 length: 14 amino acids. Between the trimmed V and J ends, which lost 2 bases and 2 bases, there was a span of 7 bases. CDR3 coding DNA: TGTGCCAGCAGTGAACAGGGGACTGGAAACACCATATATTTT. Protein: CASSEQGTGNTIYF.

V usage is TRBV10-2 and J usage is TRBJ1-5; D possibly corresponds to TRBD1 (6 bases). CDR3 length equals 14 residues. Germline assignment: CDR1 WSHSY and CDR2 SAAADI. The V gene lost 0 bases and the J gene lost 10 bases, with 13 bases spanning the gap. CDR3 in amino acids: CASSESRGPLPQHF. The CDR3 region has the DNA TGCGCCAGCAGTGAGTCCAGGGGACCCCTTCCCCAGCATTTT.

The chain recombines TRBV7-9 with TRBJ2-7, with D perhaps matching TRBD2 (6 bases). The V end was cut by 5 bases, the J end by 0 bases, with 8 bases between. Germline lookup yields CDR1 SEHNR and CDR2 FQNEAQ (reference sequence). The CDR3 sequence is 13 residues long. In DNA, the CDR3 is TGTGCCAGCAGCGCAGCGGGCTCCTACGAGCAGTACTTC. This translates into CASSAAGSYEQYF.